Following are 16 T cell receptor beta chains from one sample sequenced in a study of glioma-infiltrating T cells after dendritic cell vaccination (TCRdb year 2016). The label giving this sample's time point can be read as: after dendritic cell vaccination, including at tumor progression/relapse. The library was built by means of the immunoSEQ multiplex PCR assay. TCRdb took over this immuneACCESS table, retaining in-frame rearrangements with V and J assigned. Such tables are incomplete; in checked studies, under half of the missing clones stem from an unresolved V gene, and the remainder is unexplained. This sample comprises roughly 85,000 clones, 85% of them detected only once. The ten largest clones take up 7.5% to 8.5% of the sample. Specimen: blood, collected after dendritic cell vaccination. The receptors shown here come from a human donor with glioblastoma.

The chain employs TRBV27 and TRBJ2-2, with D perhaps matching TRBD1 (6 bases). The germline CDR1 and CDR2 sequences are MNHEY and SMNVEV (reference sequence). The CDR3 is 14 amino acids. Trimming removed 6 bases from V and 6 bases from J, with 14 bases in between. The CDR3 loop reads CASSLRTGPGELFF. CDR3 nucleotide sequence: TGTGCCAGCAGCCTCCGCACAGGGCCCGGGGAGCTGTTTTTT.

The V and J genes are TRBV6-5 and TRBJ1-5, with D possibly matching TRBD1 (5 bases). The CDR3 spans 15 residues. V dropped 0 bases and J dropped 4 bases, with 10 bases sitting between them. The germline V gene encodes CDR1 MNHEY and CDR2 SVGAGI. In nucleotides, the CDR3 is TGTGCCAGCAGTTACTCGTTGGAGGGGAATCAGCCCCAGCATTTT. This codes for CASSYSLEGNQPQHF.

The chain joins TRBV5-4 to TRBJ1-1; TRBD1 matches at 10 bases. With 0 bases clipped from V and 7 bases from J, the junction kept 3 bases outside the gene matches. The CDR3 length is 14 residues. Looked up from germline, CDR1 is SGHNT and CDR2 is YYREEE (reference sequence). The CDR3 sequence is CASSLGQGAIEAFF. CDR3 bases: TGTGCCAGCAGCTTGGGACAGGGGGCTATTGAAGCTTTCTTT.

The CDR3 is CASSQFNRVSSYNSPLHF. DNA of the CDR3: TGCGCCAGCAGTCAATTCAACAGGGTGAGCTCCTATAATTCACCCCTCCACTTT. The rearrangement uses TRBV23-1 and TRBJ1-6; D possibly corresponds to TRBD1 (6 bases). TRBV23-1 is treated as an ORF (open reading frame) with a function not yet certain. V was trimmed by 1 base and J by 0 bases, leaving 13 bases between them. This CDR3 is 18 amino acids long.

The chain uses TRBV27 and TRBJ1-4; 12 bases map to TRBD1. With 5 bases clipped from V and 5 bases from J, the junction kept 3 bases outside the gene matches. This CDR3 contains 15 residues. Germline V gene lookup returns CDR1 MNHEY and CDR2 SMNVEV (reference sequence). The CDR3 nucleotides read TGTGCCAGCAGTAGGGACAGGGGGCTAAATGAAAAACTGTTTTTT. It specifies CASSRDRGLNEKLFF.

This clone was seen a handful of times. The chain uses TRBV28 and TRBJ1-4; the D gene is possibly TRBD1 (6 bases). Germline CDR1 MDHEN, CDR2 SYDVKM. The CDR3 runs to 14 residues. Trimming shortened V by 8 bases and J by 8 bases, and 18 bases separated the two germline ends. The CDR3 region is CASGPPQGREKLFF. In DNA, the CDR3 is TGTGCCAGCGGCCCTCCACAGGGACGGGAAAAACTGTTTTTT.

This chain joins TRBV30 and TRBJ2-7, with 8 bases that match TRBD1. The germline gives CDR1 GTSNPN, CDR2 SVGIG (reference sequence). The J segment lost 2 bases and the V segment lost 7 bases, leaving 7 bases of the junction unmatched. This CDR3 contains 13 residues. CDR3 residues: CAFTADRAYEQYF. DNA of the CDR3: TGTGCCTTCACCGCGGACAGGGCCTACGAGCAGTACTTC.

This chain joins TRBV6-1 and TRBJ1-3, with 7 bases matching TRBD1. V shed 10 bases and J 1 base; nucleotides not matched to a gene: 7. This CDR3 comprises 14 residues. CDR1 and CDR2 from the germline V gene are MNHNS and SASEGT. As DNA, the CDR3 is TGTGCCATTTCGTCAGGGGGATCTGGAAACACCATATATTTT. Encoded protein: CAISSGGSGNTIYF.

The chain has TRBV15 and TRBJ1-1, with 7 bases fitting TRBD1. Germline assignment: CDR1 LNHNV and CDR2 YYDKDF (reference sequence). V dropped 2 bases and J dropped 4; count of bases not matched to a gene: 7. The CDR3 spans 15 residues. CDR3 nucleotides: TGTGCCACCAGCAGAAAAACAGGGGCGAGCACTGAAGCTTTCTTT. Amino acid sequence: CATSRKTGASTEAFF.

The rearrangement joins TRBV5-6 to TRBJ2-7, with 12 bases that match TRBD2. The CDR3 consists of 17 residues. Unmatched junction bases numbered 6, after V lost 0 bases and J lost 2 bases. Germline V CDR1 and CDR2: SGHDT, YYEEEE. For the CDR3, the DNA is TGTGCCAGCAGCTTGGTGACTAGCGGGAGCGGCCCCTACGAGCAGTACTTC. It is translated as CASSLVTSGSGPYEQYF.

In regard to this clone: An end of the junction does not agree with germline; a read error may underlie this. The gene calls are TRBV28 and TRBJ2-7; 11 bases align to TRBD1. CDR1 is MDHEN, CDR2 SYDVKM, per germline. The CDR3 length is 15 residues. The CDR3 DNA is TGTGCCAGCAGTAACCCCGGGACAGGGGGTTACGCGCAGTACTTC. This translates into CASSNPGTGGYAQYF.

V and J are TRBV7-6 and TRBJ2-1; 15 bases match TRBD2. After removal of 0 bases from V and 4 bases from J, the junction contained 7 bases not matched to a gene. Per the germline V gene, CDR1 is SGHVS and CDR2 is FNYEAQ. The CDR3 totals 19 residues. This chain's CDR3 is CASSLALGTSGGMYNEQFF. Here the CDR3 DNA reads TGTGCCAGCAGCTTAGCGCTGGGGACTAGCGGGGGGATGTACAATGAGCAGTTCTTC.

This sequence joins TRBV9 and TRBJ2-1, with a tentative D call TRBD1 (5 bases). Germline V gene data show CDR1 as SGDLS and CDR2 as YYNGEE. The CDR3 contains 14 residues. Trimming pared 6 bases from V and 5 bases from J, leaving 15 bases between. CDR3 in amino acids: CASTQGSPNNEQFF. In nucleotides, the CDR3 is TGTGCCAGCACCCAGGGATCTCCTAACAATGAGCAGTTCTTC.

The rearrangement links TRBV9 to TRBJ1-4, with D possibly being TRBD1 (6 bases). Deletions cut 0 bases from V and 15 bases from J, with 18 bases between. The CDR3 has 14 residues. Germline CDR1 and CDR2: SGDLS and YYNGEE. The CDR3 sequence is CASSVVIRGDEVFF. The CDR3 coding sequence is TGTGCCAGCAGCGTAGTTATCAGGGGTGATGAGGTGTTTTTT.

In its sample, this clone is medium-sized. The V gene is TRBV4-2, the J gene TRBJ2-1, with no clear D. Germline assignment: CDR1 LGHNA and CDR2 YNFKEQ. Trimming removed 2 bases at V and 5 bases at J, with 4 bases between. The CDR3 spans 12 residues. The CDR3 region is CASSQRDNEQFF. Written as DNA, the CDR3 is TGTGCCAGCAGCCAAAGAGACAATGAGCAGTTCTTC.

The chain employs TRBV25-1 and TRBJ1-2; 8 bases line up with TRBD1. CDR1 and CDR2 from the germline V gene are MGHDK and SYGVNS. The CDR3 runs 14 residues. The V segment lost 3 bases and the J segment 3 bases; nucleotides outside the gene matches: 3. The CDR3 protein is CASSDRDRHYGYTF. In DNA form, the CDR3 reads TGTGCCAGCAGTGACCGGGACAGGCACTATGGCTACACCTTC.